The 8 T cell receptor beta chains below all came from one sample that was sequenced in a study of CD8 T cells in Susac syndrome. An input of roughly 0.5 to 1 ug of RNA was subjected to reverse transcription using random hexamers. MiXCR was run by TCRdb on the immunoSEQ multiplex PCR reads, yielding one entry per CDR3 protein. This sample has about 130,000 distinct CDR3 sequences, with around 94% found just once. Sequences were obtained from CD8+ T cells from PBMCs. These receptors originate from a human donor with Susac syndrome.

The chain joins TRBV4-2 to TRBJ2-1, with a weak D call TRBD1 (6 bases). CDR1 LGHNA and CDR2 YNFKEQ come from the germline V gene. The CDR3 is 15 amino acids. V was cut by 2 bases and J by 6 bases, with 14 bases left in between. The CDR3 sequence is CASSQTREGGNEQFF. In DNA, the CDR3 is TGTGCCAGCAGCCAAACTAGAGAAGGGGGCAATGAGCAGTTCTTC.

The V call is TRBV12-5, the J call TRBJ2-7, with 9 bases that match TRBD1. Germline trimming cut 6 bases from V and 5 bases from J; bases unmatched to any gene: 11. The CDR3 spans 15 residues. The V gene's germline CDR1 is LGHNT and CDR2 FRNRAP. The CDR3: CASGSSGTGSNEQYF. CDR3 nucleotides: TGTGCTAGTGGCTCATCCGGGACAGGGTCTAACGAGCAGTACTTC.

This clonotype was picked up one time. The CDR3 sequence: CASSSPIGGSGTEAFF. The CDR3 DNA is TGTGCCAGCAGTTCTCCGATCGGGGGGAGCGGCACTGAAGCTTTCTTT. V is TRBV27 and J is TRBJ1-1; D is possibly TRBD1 (5 bases). CDR3 length: 16 amino acids. V shed 4 bases and J shed 4 bases, with 19 bases lying between them. In germline, CDR1 is MNHEY, CDR2 SMNVEV (reference sequence).

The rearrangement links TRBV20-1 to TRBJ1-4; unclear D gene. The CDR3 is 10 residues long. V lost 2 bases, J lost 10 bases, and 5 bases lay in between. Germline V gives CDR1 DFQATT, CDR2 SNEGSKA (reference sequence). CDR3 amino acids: CSARIGKLFF. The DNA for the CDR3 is TGCAGTGCTAGAATAGGAAAACTGTTTTTT.

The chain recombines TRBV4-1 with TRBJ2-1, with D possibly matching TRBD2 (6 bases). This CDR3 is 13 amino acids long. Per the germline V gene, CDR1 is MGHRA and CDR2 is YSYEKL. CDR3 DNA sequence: TGCGCGGGGCGACGGGGGAAGAACAATGAGCAGTTCTTC. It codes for CAGRRGKNNEQFF.

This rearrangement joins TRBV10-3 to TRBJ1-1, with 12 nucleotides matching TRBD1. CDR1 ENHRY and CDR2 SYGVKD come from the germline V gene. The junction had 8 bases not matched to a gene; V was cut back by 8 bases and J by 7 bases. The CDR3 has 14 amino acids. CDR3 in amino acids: CAIDSGTGGREAFF. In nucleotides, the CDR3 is TGTGCCATCGACTCCGGGACAGGGGGCCGTGAAGCTTTCTTT.

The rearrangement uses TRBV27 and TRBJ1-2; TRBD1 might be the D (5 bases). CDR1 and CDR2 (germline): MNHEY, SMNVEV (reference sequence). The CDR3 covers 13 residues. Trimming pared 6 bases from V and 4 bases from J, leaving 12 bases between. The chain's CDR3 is CASSGVGGYGYTF. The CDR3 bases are TGTGCCAGCAGCGGAGTGGGGGGCTATGGCTACACCTTC.

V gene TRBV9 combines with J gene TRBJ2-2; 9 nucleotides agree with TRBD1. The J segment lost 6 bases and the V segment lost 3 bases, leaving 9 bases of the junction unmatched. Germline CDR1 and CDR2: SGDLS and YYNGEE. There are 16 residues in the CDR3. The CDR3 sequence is CASSGPGQGLSGELFF. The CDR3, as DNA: TGTGCCAGCAGCGGTCCGGGACAGGGATTATCCGGGGAGCTGTTTTTT.